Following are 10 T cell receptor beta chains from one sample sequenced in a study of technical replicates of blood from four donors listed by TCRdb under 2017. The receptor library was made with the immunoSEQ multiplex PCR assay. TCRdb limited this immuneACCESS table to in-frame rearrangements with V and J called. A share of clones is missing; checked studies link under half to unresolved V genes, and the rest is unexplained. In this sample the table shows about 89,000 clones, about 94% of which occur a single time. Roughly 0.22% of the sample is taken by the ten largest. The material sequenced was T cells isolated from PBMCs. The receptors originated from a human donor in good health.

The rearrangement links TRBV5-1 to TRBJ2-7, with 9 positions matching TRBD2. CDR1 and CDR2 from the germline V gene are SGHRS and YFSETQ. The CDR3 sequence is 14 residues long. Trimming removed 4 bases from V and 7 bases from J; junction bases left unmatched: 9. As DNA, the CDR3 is TGCGCCAGCAGCCCGGGACTAGCTTGGGGGGAGCAGTACTTC. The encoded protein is CASSPGLAWGEQYF.

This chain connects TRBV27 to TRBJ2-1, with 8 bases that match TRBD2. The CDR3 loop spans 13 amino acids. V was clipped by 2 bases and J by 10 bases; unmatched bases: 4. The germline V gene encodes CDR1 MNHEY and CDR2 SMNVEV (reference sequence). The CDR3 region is CASSLAGGGEQFF. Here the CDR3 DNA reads TGTGCCAGCAGTTTAGCGGGAGGAGGGGAGCAGTTCTTC.

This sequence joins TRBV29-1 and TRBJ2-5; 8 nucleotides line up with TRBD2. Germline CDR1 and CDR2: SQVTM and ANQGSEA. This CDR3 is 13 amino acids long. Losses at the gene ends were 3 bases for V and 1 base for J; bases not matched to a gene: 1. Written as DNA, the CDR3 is TGCAGCGTTGACACTAGCGGCCAAGAGACCCAGTACTTC. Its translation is CSVDTSGQETQYF.

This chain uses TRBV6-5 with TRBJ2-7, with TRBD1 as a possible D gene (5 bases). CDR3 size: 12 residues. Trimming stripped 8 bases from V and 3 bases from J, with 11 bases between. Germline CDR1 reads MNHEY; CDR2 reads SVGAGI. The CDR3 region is CASLDNNYEQYF. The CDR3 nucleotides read TGTGCCAGCCTGGACAATAACTACGAGCAGTACTTC.

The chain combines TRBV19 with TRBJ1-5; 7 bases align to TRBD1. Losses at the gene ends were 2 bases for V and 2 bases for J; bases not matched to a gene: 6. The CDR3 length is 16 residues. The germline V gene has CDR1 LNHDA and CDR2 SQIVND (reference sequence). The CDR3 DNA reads TGTGCCAGTAGTATACAAATTGGGACAGGCAATCAGCCCCAGCATTTT. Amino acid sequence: CASSIQIGTGNQPQHF.

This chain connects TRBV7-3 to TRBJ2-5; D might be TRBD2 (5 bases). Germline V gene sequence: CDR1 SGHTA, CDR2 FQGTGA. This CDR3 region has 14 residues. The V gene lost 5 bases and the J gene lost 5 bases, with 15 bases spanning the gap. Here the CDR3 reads CASSTAVNPETQYF. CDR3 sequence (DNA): TGTGCCAGCAGCACAGCGGTTAACCCCGAGACCCAGTACTTC. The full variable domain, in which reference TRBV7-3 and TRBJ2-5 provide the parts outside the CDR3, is GAGVSQTPSNKVTEKGKYVELRCDPISGHTALYWYRQSLGQGPEFLIYFQGTGAADDSGLPNDRFFAVRPEGSVSTLKIQRTERGDSAVYLCASSTAVNPETQYFGPGTRLLVL.

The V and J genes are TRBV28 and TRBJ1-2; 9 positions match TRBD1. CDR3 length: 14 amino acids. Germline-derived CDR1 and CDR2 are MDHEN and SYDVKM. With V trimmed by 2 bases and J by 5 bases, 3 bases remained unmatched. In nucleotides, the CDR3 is TGTGCCAGCAGTTTAGGACAGGGGAGATATGGCTACACCTTC. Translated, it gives CASSLGQGRYGYTF.

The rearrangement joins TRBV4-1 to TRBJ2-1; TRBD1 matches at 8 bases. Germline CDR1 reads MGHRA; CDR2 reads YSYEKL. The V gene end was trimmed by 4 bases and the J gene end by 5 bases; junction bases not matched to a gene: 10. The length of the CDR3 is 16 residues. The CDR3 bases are TGCGCCAGCAGCCGCATATTGGACAGGGACCACAATGAGCAGTTCTTC. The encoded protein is CASSRILDRDHNEQFF.

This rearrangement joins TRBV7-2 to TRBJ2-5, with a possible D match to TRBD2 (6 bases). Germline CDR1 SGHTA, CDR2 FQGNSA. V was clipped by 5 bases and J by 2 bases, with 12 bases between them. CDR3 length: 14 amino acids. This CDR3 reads CASSPRGSQETQYF. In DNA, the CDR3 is TGTGCCAGCAGCCCCCGGGGGAGTCAAGAGACCCAGTACTTC.

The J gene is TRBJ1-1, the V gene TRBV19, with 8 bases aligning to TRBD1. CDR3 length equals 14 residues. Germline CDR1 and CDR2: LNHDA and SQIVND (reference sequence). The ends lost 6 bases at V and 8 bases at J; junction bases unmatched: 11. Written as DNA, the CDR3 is TGTGCCAGTAGCCCCCGGGGCCCAGGGGGCGAAGCTTTCTTT. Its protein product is CASSPRGPGGEAFF.